The TCR beta chain under discussion was sequenced for a study of T-cell memory formation after mild COVID-19. The CDR3 consists of 18 residues. CDR1 LGHNA and CDR2 YSLEER come from the germline V gene. V lost 0 bases and J lost 2; bases outside the gene matches: 5. This clonotype was found many times. MiXCR, applied by TCRdb to the 5' RACE reads, yields one record per CDR3 protein. The sample has under 300,000 distinct CDR3 sequences, 8.5% to 9.5% seen once. The clonotype comes from a man aged 18 to 29 who had mild COVID-19 (a few samples of this study predate the infection). Cell type and time point are not known. Sequencing used PBMCs or a T cell subset sorted from them (not recorded which). The chain has TRBV4-3 and TRBJ2-1, with TRBD2 matching over 12 bases. CDR3 DNA: TGCGCCAGCAGCCAAGATCCTAGCGGGGGGGCTGCCTACAATGAGCAGTTCTTC. Amino acids: CASSQDPSGGAAYNEQFF.